Each of the 28 T cell receptor beta chains below was sequenced from the same sample in a study of T cell responses to AZD1222 COVID-19 vaccine. The method was immunoSEQ multiplex PCR; TCRdb's version includes in-frame clones alone and lacks a portion of them. The repertoire has around 95,000 clones, around nine tenths of them found once; the top ten carry approximately 15%. Sequenced here: peripheral blood, sampled on day 0 of AZD1222 vaccination. These receptors came from an adult in good health.

The sample holds one count of this clone. V gene TRBV18 combines with J gene TRBJ2-7; perhaps TRBD1 as D (5 bases). With 0 bases removed from V and 0 bases from J, the gap between germline ends came to 9 bases. The CDR3 contains 15 residues. CDR1 and CDR2 (germline): KGHSH, LQKENI. CDR3 DNA: TGTGCCAGCTCACCACCTTTTGACAGCTCCTACGAGCAGTACTTC. This translates into CASSPPFDSSYEQYF.

The chain joins TRBV18 to TRBJ1-2; the D gene is possibly TRBD1 (6 bases). The CDR3 length is 17 residues. Per germline, CDR1 KGHSH and CDR2 LQKENI. V was pared by 3 bases and J by 1 base, with 18 bases between. CDR3 sequence: CASSPVLGGRNNYGYTF. CDR3 bases: TGTGCCAGCTCACCGGTTCTTGGGGGCCGGAATAACTATGGCTACACCTTC.

This clone showed up just a few times. The J gene is TRBJ1-1, the V gene TRBV29-1; the D is unclear. Germline-derived CDR1 and CDR2 are SQVTM and ANQGSEA. This CDR3 contains 12 residues. V lost 3 bases to trimming and J lost 7 bases, with 12 bases between them. The CDR3 loop is CSVDRQSGEAFF. Written as DNA, the CDR3 is TGCAGCGTTGATCGTCAAAGTGGTGAAGCTTTCTTT. The full variable domain, rest sourced from reference TRBV29-1 and TRBJ1-1, is SAVISQKPSRDICQRGTSLTIQCQVDSQVTMMFWYRQQPGQSLTLIATANQGSEATYESGFVIDKFPISRPNLTFSTLTVSNMSPEDSSIYLCSVDRQSGEAFFGQGTRLTVV.

This clone appeared a single time. CDR3: CASSILGDQPQHF. CDR3 nucleotide sequence: TGTGCCAGTAGTATCCTGGGGGATCAGCCCCAGCATTTT. The rearrangement joins TRBV19 to TRBJ1-5; possible D gene TRBD1, 5 bases. This CDR3 has 13 residues. Germline V gives CDR1 LNHDA, CDR2 SQIVND (reference sequence). The V end was cut by 3 bases, the J end by 5 bases, with 8 bases between.

The gene calls are TRBV30 and TRBJ1-5; D gene uncertain. Trimming cost V 3 bases and J 5 bases, with 14 bases left between them. The CDR3 length is 14 residues. Germline V gene sequence: CDR1 GTSNPN, CDR2 SVGIG (reference sequence). The CDR3 loop is CAWRPSRLDQPQHF. The CDR3 DNA sequence: TGTGCCTGGAGACCCTCCCGTCTCGATCAGCCCCAGCATTTT. The variable domain in full, completed from reference TRBV30 and TRBJ1-5, reads SQTIHQWPATLVQPVGSPLSLECTVEGTSNPNLYWYRQAAGRGLQLLFYSVGIGQISSEVPQNLSASRPQDRQFILSSKKLLLSDSGFYLCAWRPSRLDQPQHFGDGTRLSIL.

The table lists this clone with a few counts. V gene TRBV5-5 combines with J gene TRBJ2-7, with D tentatively TRBD2 (5 bases). This CDR3 has 14 amino acids. Germline V gene sequence: CDR1 SGHKS, CDR2 YYEKEE (reference sequence). V was clipped by 0 bases and J by 2 bases, with 9 bases between them. The DNA for the CDR3 is TGTGCCAGCAGCTTGGATATCGGGGCCTACGAGCAGTACTTC. Its translation is CASSLDIGAYEQYF. Supplemented by reference TRBV5-5 and TRBJ2-7, the full variable domain reads DAGVTQSPTHLIKTRGQQVTLRCSPISGHKSVSWYQQVLGQGPQFIFQYYEKEERGRGNFPDRFSARQFPNYSSELNVNALLLGDSALYLCASSLDIGAYEQYFGPGTRLTVT.

This chain connects TRBV9 to TRBJ1-2; 7 bases are a match to TRBD1. Germline V gives CDR1 SGDLS, CDR2 YYNGEE. J was trimmed by 6 bases and V by 4 bases; bases with no gene match: 9. The CDR3 sequence is 14 residues long. The CDR3 region has the DNA TGTGCCAGCAGCCTTCAGGGGGGGCGCGATGGCTACACCTTC. Its protein is CASSLQGGRDGYTF.

The chain employs TRBV3-1 (or the pseudogene TRBV3-2) and TRBJ2-7; 8 bases are shared with TRBD2. CDR1 is LGHDT, CDR2 YNNKEL, per germline (reference sequence). V gave up 3 bases and J gave up 5 bases; unmatched junction bases: 9. The CDR3 contains 15 residues. The CDR3 DNA reads as TGTGCCAGCAGCCAGGCTGGCGGGAGGAGGAACGAGCAGTACTTC. The encoded protein is CASSQAGGRRNEQYF.

The chain carries TRBV5-1 and TRBJ1-4; D is ambiguous. This CDR3 has 15 residues. CDR1 and CDR2 from the germline V gene are SGHRS and YFSETQ. Trimming took 0 bases from V and 1 from J, leaving 7 bases between them. CDR3 DNA: TGCGCCAGCAGCTTGGAAGGGAAAACTAATGAAAAACTGTTTTTT. Translating gives CASSLEGKTNEKLFF.

The genes are TRBV19 and TRBJ2-2, with TRBD2 matching 8 bases. Germline V gene data show CDR1 as LNHDA and CDR2 as SQIVND (reference sequence). The CDR3 loop spans 18 amino acids. The V and J ends lost 7 bases and 3 bases, in that order; junction bases with no gene match: 16. The CDR3 DNA is TGTGCCAGTAAGGGGCGGCTAGCGGGTATGGGGTACACCGGGGAGCTGTTTTTT. It encodes CASKGRLAGMGYTGELFF.

The V gene is TRBV14, the J gene TRBJ2-3; possibly TRBD1 for D (5 bases). Germline values: CDR1 SGHDN, CDR2 FVKESK. This CDR3 has 13 amino acids. Trimming removed 5 bases from V and 6 bases from J, with 12 bases in between. CDR3 protein: CASSGVGHDTQYF. The CDR3 DNA is TGTGCCAGCAGCGGCGTGGGGCACGATACGCAGTATTTT.

The chain is built from TRBV7-3 and TRBJ1-2; 8 nucleotides line up with TRBD1. The germline gives CDR1 SGHTA, CDR2 FQGTGA. The V gene end was trimmed by 5 bases and the J gene end by 7 bases; junction bases not matched to a gene: 6. The CDR3 runs 13 residues. CDR3 region: CASSVDDRGGYTF. Here the CDR3 DNA reads TGTGCCAGCAGCGTGGACGACAGGGGTGGCTACACCTTC.

The V call is TRBV7-2, the J call TRBJ2-7; D gene ambiguous. CDR1 and CDR2 from the germline V gene are SGHTA and FQGNSA. This CDR3 has 16 residues. Trimming shortened V by 1 base and J by 0 bases, and 13 bases separated the two germline ends. CDR3 sequence reads: CASSLVESFGSYEQYF. CDR3 bases: TGTGCCAGCAGCTTAGTCGAATCGTTCGGCTCCTACGAGCAGTACTTC.

The sample holds one count of this clone. This chain joins TRBV29-1 and TRBJ2-6, with D unclear. This CDR3 has 12 residues. The germline V and J ends were trimmed by 7 bases and 1 base, with 5 bases remaining between them. CDR1 and CDR2 (germline): SQVTM, ANQGSEA. For the CDR3, the DNA is TGCAGCGGGGTTTCTGGGGCCAACGTCCTGACTTTC. This translates into CSGVSGANVLTF.

This clone appeared a single time. The V call is TRBV5-4, the J call TRBJ1-5, with D perhaps TRBD1 (6 bases). CDR3 length: 13 amino acids. Germline CDR1 is SGHNT and CDR2 is YYREEE (reference sequence). CDR3 residues: CASTSGQGQPQHF. The CDR3 DNA is TGTGCAAGTACTTCGGGGCAGGGGCAGCCCCAGCATTTT. Together with reference TRBV5-4 and TRBJ1-5, the CDR3 gives the full variable domain: ETGVTQSPTHLIKTRGQQVTLRCSSQSGHNTVSWYQQALGQGPQFIFQYYREEENGRGNFPPRFSGLQFPNYSSELNVNALELDDSALYLCASTSGQGQPQHFGDGTRLSIL.

The V call is TRBV3-1 (or the pseudogene TRBV3-2), the J call TRBJ1-5; a weak D match, TRBD1 (6 bases). Germline CDR1 reads LGHDT; CDR2 reads YNNKEL (reference sequence). The CDR3 has 16 amino acids. The germline V and J ends were trimmed by 0 bases and 7 bases, with 16 bases remaining between them. The CDR3 protein is CASSQDIGQGNQPQHF. The CDR3 DNA reads as TGTGCCAGCAGCCAAGATATAGGGCAGGGGAACCAGCCCCAGCATTTT.

The chain combines TRBV6-5 with TRBJ2-1, with 7 bases that match TRBD1. Germline lookup yields CDR1 MNHEY and CDR2 SVGAGI. Trimming took 7 bases from V and 4 from J; bases not matched to a gene: 4. This CDR3 is built from 13 residues. The CDR3 is CASNRDSYNEQFF. CDR3 DNA sequence: TGTGCCAGCAATAGGGACAGTTACAATGAGCAGTTCTTC.

The chain recombines TRBV24-1 with TRBJ1-5; D not certain. The ends were cut back, 5 bases at V and 3 bases at J, with 10 bases in the middle. This CDR3 is 14 amino acids long. Germline V CDR1 and CDR2: KGHDR, SFDVKD. The DNA for the CDR3 is TGTGCCACCAGTGGGGCAGGATTCAATCAGCCCCAGCATTTT. It specifies CATSGAGFNQPQHF.

CDR3 bases: TGTGCCATCAGTGAGTCGAACAGCGGGAGGGCCCTAAACACAGATACGCAGTATTTT. Translating gives CAISESNSGRALNTDTQYF. The rearrangement uses TRBV10-3 and TRBJ2-3; 10 bases agree with TRBD2. The CDR3 runs 19 residues. CDR1 ENHRY and CDR2 SYGVKD come from the germline V gene. With 0 bases clipped from V and 2 bases from J, the junction kept 11 bases outside the gene matches.

This chain uses TRBV6-6 with TRBJ2-7; tentative D call: TRBD1 (5 bases). The germline gives CDR1 MNHNY, CDR2 SVGAGI (reference sequence). The CDR3 runs to 13 residues. Trimming removed 6 bases at V and 3 bases at J, with 12 bases between. CDR3 in amino acids: CASRNRQIYEQYF. For the CDR3, the DNA is TGTGCCAGCAGGAACAGACAGATCTACGAGCAGTACTTC.

V usage is TRBV3-1 (or the pseudogene TRBV3-2) and J usage is TRBJ1-1; D ambiguous. The CDR3 is made up of 14 amino acids. Between the trimmed V and J ends, which lost 0 bases and 1 base, there was a span of 6 bases. The germline V gene has CDR1 LGHDT and CDR2 YNNKEL (reference sequence). DNA for the CDR3: TGTGCCAGCAGCCAAGAGGATAGGAACACTGAAGCTTTCTTT. This gives the protein CASSQEDRNTEAFF.

The V and J genes are TRBV5-1 and TRBJ2-3; D possibly corresponds to TRBD2 (6 bases). Trimming removed 2 bases at V and 3 bases at J, with 13 bases between. The germline CDR1 and CDR2 sequences are SGHRS and YFSETQ. This CDR3 region has 15 residues. The CDR3 bases are TGCGCCAGCAGCTTTGGCGGGGTCGGGACAGATACGCAGTATTTT. Translated: CASSFGGVGTDTQYF.

This rearrangement joins TRBV5-5 to TRBJ2-5; a possible D gene is TRBD2 (6 bases). V was cut by 1 base and J by 2 bases, with 12 bases left in between. Germline CDR1 SGHKS, CDR2 YYEKEE (reference sequence). The CDR3 spans 15 residues. The DNA of the CDR3 is TGTGCCAGCAGCTTGCCGGGAGTGTATCAAGAGACCCAGTACTTC. It is translated as CASSLPGVYQETQYF. Using reference TRBV5-5 and TRBJ2-5 for the parts outside the CDR3, the full variable domain is DAGVTQSPTHLIKTRGQQVTLRCSPISGHKSVSWYQQVLGQGPQFIFQYYEKEERGRGNFPDRFSARQFPNYSSELNVNALLLGDSALYLCASSLPGVYQETQYFGPGTRLLVL.

The V gene is TRBV9, the J gene TRBJ1-3; possibly TRBD1 for D (5 bases). V gave up 7 bases and J gave up 4 bases, with 21 bases separating them. The CDR3 covers 16 residues. Germline CDR1 is SGDLS and CDR2 is YYNGEE. The CDR3: CASSRGGITGGNTIYF. DNA for the CDR3: TGTGCCAGCTCCCGCGGGGGTATTACGGGCGGAAACACCATATATTTT.

The V and J genes are TRBV5-1 and TRBJ1-1, with D tentatively TRBD1 (5 bases). The germline V gene encodes CDR1 SGHRS and CDR2 YFSETQ. The V end was cut by 0 bases, the J end by 11 bases, with 11 bases between. This CDR3 contains 12 residues. The CDR3 DNA reads as TGCGCCAGCAGCTTGGTAGGGGTCGGGGCTTTCTTT. It encodes CASSLVGVGAFF.

V gene TRBV18 combines with J gene TRBJ2-5, with D hard to call. The CDR3 has 13 amino acids. The germline gives CDR1 KGHSH, CDR2 LQKENI. V lost 3 bases and J 3 bases, leaving 8 bases between the germline ends. CDR3 DNA: TGTGCCAGCTCACCCCAACGAAAAGAGACCCAGTACTTC. Translating gives CASSPQRKETQYF.

J is TRBJ2-7 and V is TRBV7-2; no clear D gene. Germline CDR1 and CDR2: SGHTA and FQGNSA. With 2 bases removed from V and 1 base from J, the gap between germline ends came to 9 bases. The CDR3 has 14 amino acids. CDR3 bases: TGTGCCAGCAGCTTATCTCTGCAGTCCTACGAGCAGTACTTC. Its translation: CASSLSLQSYEQYF.

This rearrangement joins TRBV12-5 to TRBJ2-2, with 14 bases that match TRBD2. The CDR3 contains 19 residues. The J segment lost 7 bases and the V segment lost 2 bases, leaving 12 bases of the junction unmatched. Germline lookup yields CDR1 LGHNT and CDR2 FRNRAP. Written as DNA, the CDR3 is TGTGCTAGTGGTTTGATAAGGGGACTAGCGGGAGCAGAGCTCGGGGAGCTGTTTTTT. Amino acid sequence: CASGLIRGLAGAELGELFF.